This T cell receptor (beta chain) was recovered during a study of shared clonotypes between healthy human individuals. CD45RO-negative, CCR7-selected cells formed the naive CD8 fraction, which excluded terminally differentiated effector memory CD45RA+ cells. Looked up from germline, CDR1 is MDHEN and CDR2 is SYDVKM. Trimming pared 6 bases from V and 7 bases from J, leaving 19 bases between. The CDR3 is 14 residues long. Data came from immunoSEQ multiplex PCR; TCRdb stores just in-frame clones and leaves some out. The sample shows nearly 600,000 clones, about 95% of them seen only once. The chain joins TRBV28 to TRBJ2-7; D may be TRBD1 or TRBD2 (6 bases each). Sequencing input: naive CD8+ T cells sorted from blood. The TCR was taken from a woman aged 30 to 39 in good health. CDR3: CASRPAGVGGEQYF. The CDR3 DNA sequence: TGTGCCAGCAGACCCGCCGGAGTAGGGGGGGAGCAGTACTTC. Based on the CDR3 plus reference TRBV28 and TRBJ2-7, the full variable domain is DVKVTQSSRYLVKRTGEKVFLECVQDMDHENMFWYRQDPGLGLRLIYFSYDVKMKEKGDIPEGYSVSREKKERFSLILESASTNQTSMYLCASRPAGVGGEQYFGPGTRLTVT.